A single sample is the source of the 13 T cell receptor beta chains below, sequenced in a study of technical replicates of blood from several donors. Assay used: immunoSEQ multiplex PCR; TCRdb lists only in-frame clones, some missing. The sample carries over 75,000 clones, approximately 96% recorded once. Sequenced input: T cells isolated from PBMCs. All receptors derive from a human donor in good health.

The chain uses TRBV19 and TRBJ1-1, with 8 bases lining up with TRBD1. Germline V gene data show CDR1 as LNHDA and CDR2 as SQIVND (reference sequence). J lost 11 bases, V lost 7 bases, and 21 bases had no gene match. This CDR3 region has 16 residues. Here the CDR3 reads CASIPRGDRGPRVAFF. The CDR3 nucleotides are TGTGCCAGTATCCCACGGGGTGACAGGGGCCCTAGGGTGGCTTTCTTT.

The chain is built from TRBV5-1 and TRBJ2-2, with 13 positions matching TRBD2. The germline CDR1 and CDR2 sequences are SGHRS and YFSETQ. With V trimmed by 0 bases and J by 5 bases, 7 bases remained unmatched. The CDR3 has 18 residues. The CDR3 here is CASSLGGLAGESTGELFF. DNA of the CDR3: TGCGCCAGCAGCTTGGGAGGACTAGCGGGAGAGTCGACCGGGGAGCTGTTTTTT.

J is TRBJ1-5 and V is TRBV5-6, with unresolved D. Trimming took off 0 bases at V and 5 bases at J, with 15 bases between the two ends. CDR1 and CDR2 (germline): SGHDT, YYEEEE. This CDR3 spans 16 amino acids. The CDR3 region is CASSLGPIRPHQPQHF. In nucleotides, the CDR3 is TGTGCCAGCAGCTTGGGGCCCATTCGTCCACATCAGCCCCAGCATTTT.

V and J are TRBV30 and TRBJ1-1; 12 nucleotides agree with TRBD1. V dropped 8 bases and J dropped 3; count of bases not matched to a gene: 1. Per the germline V gene, CDR1 is GTSNPN and CDR2 is SVGIG (reference sequence). This CDR3 contains 12 residues. This CDR3 is CAGTGGYTEAFF. Here the CDR3 DNA reads TGTGCCGGGACAGGGGGCTACACTGAAGCTTTCTTT.

The J gene is TRBJ2-4, the V gene TRBV5-8; D uncertain. This CDR3 has 14 residues. Germline V lookup: CDR1 SGHTS, CDR2 YDEGEE. V shed 6 bases and J shed 2 bases, with 12 bases lying between them. The CDR3: CASKEPVTKNIQYF. DNA for the CDR3: TGTGCCAGCAAGGAGCCCGTAACCAAAAACATTCAGTACTTC.

Here the CDR3 reads CASSGSGTGKAGELFF. The CDR3 DNA sequence: TGTGCCAGCAGTGGAAGCGGGACAGGGAAGGCCGGGGAGCTGTTTTTT. This chain uses TRBV2 with TRBJ2-2, with 9 positions matching TRBD1. CDR3 length: 16 amino acids. J gave up 6 bases and V 4 bases, and 9 bases lay outside the gene matches. The germline CDR1 and CDR2 sequences are SNHLY and FYNNEI.

This clone showed up just once. This chain links TRBV11-2 with TRBJ2-7; 7 nucleotides agree with TRBD1. The ends lost 1 base at V and 3 bases at J; junction bases unmatched: 12. The CDR3 is 17 residues long. CDR1 is SGHAT, CDR2 FQNNGV, per germline. DNA for the CDR3: TGTGCCAGCAGCTTAGGTTTCGGACAGGTCGGTATCTACGAGCAGTACTTC. Protein sequence: CASSLGFGQVGIYEQYF.

About this clone: A read error may produce the germline difference seen at one junction end. The same CDR3 can be traced to other DNA sequences in this sample. This chain joins TRBV28 and TRBJ2-5, with 9 bases matching TRBD1. The CDR3 consists of 16 residues. The germline CDR1 and CDR2 sequences are MDHEN and SYDVKM. Written as DNA, the CDR3 is TGTGCCAGCAGTTTGGCGGGGACAGGGAGGAAAGAGACTCAGTACTTC. Protein product: CASSLAGTGRKETQYF.

The rearrangement uses TRBV6-1 and TRBJ2-7; D is perhaps TRBD2 (6 bases). The CDR3 has 16 residues. Germline V gives CDR1 MNHNS, CDR2 SASEGT. Trimming removed 1 base from V and 2 bases from J, with 15 bases in between. The CDR3 here is CASSEGRSGYPYEQYF. The CDR3 nucleotides are TGTGCCAGCAGTGAAGGTCGTAGCGGATATCCCTACGAGCAGTACTTC.

V gene TRBV10-1 combines with J gene TRBJ2-3; TRBD2 matches at 10 bases. This CDR3 has 15 amino acids. Trimming at V came to 6 bases and at J to 3 bases, leaving 6 bases not matched to a gene. The germline V gene has CDR1 WNHNN and CDR2 SYGVQD (reference sequence). The CDR3 DNA follows: TGCGCCAGCAGCGTTAGCGGGAGGAGAACAGATACGCAGTATTTT. This codes for CASSVSGRRTDTQYF.

The genes are TRBV4-2 and TRBJ1-2, with D hard to call. V lost 1 base and J lost 6, with 9 bases in between. Germline assignment: CDR1 LGHNA and CDR2 YNFKEQ. CDR3 length: 13 amino acids. The CDR3 protein is CASSQGGWDGYTF. In DNA form, the CDR3 reads TGTGCCAGCAGCCAAGGCGGCTGGGATGGCTACACCTTC.

This chain connects TRBV28 to TRBJ2-4; D not certain. The germline gives CDR1 MDHEN, CDR2 SYDVKM. This CDR3 region has 13 residues. V was clipped by 5 bases and J by 8 bases, with 13 bases between them. CDR3 nucleotides: TGTGCCAGCAGTCTTTCTAGTTTTGACATTCAGTACTTC. Protein sequence: CASSLSSFDIQYF.

V is TRBV19 and J is TRBJ2-7; possibly TRBD2 for D (5 bases). The CDR3 is 13 residues long. The germline V and J ends were trimmed by 10 bases and 5 bases, with 18 bases remaining between them. Germline CDR1 and CDR2: LNHDA and SQIVND (reference sequence). CDR3: CATSVLEANEQYF. CDR3 nucleotides: TGTGCCACCTCAGTCTTGGAGGCCAACGAGCAGTACTTC.